This T cell receptor beta chain was obtained from a study of OX40 agonist ivuxolimab in advanced cancers. Overall study findings and caveats: In the 0.1 to 3.0 mg/kg range, CD4+ and CD8+ blood T cells had expanded clonally by week 6. Averaging showed that CD8+ T cells had more expanded clones than CD4+ did.

Profiled with immunoSEQ multiplex PCR; TCRdb holds only in-frame clones, not every one. Among some 90,000 clones listed, approximately 91% were seen once. There are 15 residues in the CDR3. V lost 3 bases, J lost 5 bases, and 4 bases stayed unmatched. CDR1 is SGHRS, CDR2 YFSETQ, per germline. Concerning this clone itself: Its antigen is still unknown.

This TCR was sampled from an adult with an advanced solid tumor such as melanoma, head and neck, liver or kidney cancer. Material: CD4+ or CD8+ T cells sorted from blood, obtained in a trial of the OX40 agonist ivuxolimab. This sequence joins TRBV5-1 and TRBJ2-5; 13 bases are shared with TRBD2. Here the CDR3 reads CASSSGLAGTETQYF. DNA of the CDR3: TGCGCCAGCAGCTCGGGACTAGCGGGAACGGAGACCCAGTACTTC.